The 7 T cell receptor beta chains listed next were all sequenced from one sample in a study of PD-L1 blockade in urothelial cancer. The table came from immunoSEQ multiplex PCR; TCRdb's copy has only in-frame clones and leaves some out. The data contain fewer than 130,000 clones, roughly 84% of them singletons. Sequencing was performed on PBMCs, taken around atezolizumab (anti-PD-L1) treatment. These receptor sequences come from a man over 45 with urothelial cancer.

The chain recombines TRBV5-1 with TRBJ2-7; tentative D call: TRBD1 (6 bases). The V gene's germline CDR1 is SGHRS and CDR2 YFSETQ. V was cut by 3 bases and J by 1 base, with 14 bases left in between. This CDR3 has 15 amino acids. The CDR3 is CASSSEPDRSYEQYF. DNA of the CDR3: TGCGCCAGCAGCTCCGAACCTGACAGGTCCTACGAGCAGTACTTC.

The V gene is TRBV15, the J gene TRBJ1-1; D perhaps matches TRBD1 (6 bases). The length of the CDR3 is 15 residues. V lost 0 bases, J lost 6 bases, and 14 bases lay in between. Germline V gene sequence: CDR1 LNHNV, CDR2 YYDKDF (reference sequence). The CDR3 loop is CATSRDRGGSAEAFF. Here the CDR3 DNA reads TGTGCCACCAGCAGAGATCGCGGGGGCAGCGCTGAAGCTTTCTTT.

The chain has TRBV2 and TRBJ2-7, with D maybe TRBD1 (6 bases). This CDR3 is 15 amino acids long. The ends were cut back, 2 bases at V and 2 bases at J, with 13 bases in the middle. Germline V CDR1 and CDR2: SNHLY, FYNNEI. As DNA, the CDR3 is TGTGCCAGCAGTGAATTACCAGGGGTGACCTACGAGCAGTACTTC. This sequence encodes CASSELPGVTYEQYF.

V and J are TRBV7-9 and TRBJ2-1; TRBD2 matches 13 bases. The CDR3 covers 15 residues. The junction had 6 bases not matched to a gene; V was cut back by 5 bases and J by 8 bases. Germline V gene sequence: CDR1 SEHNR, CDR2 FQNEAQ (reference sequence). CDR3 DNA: TGTGCCAGCAGCAAGGGACTAGCGGGAATCTATGAGCAGTTCTTC. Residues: CASSKGLAGIYEQFF.

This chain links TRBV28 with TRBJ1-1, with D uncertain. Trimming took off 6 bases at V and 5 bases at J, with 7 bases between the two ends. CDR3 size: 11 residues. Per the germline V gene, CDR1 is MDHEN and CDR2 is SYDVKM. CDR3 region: CASRTVTEAFF. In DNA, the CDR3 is TGTGCCAGCAGAACGGTGACTGAAGCTTTCTTT.

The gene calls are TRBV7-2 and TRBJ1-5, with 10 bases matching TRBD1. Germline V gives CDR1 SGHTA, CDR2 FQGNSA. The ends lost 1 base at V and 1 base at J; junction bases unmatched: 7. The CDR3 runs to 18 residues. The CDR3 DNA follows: TGTGCCAGCAGCTTAGACAGGGGACAGGGGAAAAGCAATCAGCCCCAGCATTTT. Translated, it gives CASSLDRGQGKSNQPQHF.

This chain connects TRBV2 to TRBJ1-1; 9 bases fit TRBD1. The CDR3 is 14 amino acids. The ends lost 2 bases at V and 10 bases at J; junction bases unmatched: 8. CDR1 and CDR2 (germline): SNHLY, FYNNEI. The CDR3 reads CASSERTGARRAFF. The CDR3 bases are TGTGCCAGCAGTGAAAGGACAGGGGCTAGGAGAGCTTTCTTT.